Listed here are 3 T cell receptor beta chains from one sample, sequenced in a study of PD-1 blockade in classical Hodgkin lymphoma. Every one of the patients relapsed after autologous stem cell transplantation (brentuximab vedotin exposure was variable). The assay was immunoSEQ multiplex PCR, and TCRdb's table has in-frame clones only and misses some. The sample includes about 97,000 clones, roughly 84% of them seen just once. Sequencing was performed on peripheral blood mononuclear cells (PBMCs), taken at baseline. The receptors come from a human donor with classical Hodgkin lymphoma.

J is TRBJ2-5 and V is TRBV5-1; perhaps TRBD1 as D (6 bases). The germline CDR1 and CDR2 sequences are SGHRS and YFSETQ. The CDR3 extends over 13 amino acids. Trimming pared 9 bases from V and 4 bases from J, leaving 16 bases between. The CDR3 DNA reads TGCGCCACCGCTCAGGGGATGGGAGAGACCCAGTACTTC. Translating gives CATAQGMGETQYF.

The gene calls are TRBV2 and TRBJ2-3, with 9 bases fitting TRBD2. V was pared by 4 bases and J by 6 bases, with 8 bases of the junction left unmatched. Germline CDR1 and CDR2: SNHLY and FYNNEI. This CDR3 comprises 15 residues. As DNA, the CDR3 is TGTGCCAGCAGTGGTGGGGCTAGCGGGACTGATACGCAGTATTTT. Amino acids: CASSGGASGTDTQYF. Full variable domain (remainder filled in from reference TRBV2 and TRBJ2-3): EPEVTQTPSHQVTQMGQEVILRCVPISNHLYFYWYRQILGQKVEFLVSFYNNEISEKSEIFDDQFSVERPDGSNFTLKIRSTKLEDSAMYFCASSGGASGTDTQYFGPGTRLTVL.

The gene calls are TRBV2 and TRBJ2-5; TRBD2 matches 7 bases. The CDR3 is 13 residues long. V lost 8 bases and J lost 5; bases outside the gene matches: 8. Per germline, CDR1 SNHLY and CDR2 FYNNEI. CDR3 residues: CASLTGTMETQYF. The CDR3 nucleotides read TGTGCCAGCTTAACCGGGACTATGGAGACCCAGTACTTC.